These T cell receptor beta chains were read from a single sample in a study of T cell repertoires in ileal Crohn's disease. TCRdb's table, derived via immunoSEQ multiplex PCR, lists solely in-frame clones and lacks some. The data contain some 2,800 clones, around 75% of them singletons. The source material was ileal tissue. Receptors were obtained from an adult with Crohn's disease. CDR3s include the opening cysteine and the closing phenylalanine or tryptophan. Fields, in order: V gene, CDR3 length, D gene, J gene, clone size, CDR3 DNA, CDR3 protein. D genes are given only for firm matches. The listing skips clone size in some rows; elsewhere it reads once, few, many or a size class.

v_gene: TRBV5-6; len: 13; d_gene: -; j_gene: TRBJ2-1; abundance: -; CDR3nt: TGTGCCAGCAGACCAGGGAGGTACAATGAGCAGTTCTTC; CDR3aa: CASRPGRYNEQFF
v_gene: TRBV4-1; len: 13; d_gene: -; j_gene: TRBJ1-2; abundance: -; CDR3nt: TGCGCCAGCAGCCAGACAGATAACTATGGCTACACCTTC; CDR3aa: CASSQTDNYGYTF
v_gene: TRBV9; len: 14; d_gene: -; j_gene: TRBJ2-3; abundance: -; CDR3nt: TGTGCCAGCAGGCAGGGACACTCCACAGATACGCAGTATTTT; CDR3aa: CASRQGHSTDTQYF
v_gene: TRBV7-8; len: 12; d_gene: -; j_gene: TRBJ2-3; abundance: -; CDR3nt: TGTGCCAGCAGCTTTTTAGAATACGCGCAGTATTTT; CDR3aa: CASSFLEYAQYF
v_gene: TRBV2; len: 12; d_gene: -; j_gene: TRBJ2-7; abundance: -; CDR3nt: TGTGCCAGTTGGGGACAACACTACGAGCAGTACTTC; CDR3aa: CASWGQHYEQYF
v_gene: TRBV18; len: 16; d_gene: -; j_gene: TRBJ2-6; abundance: -; CDR3nt: TGTGCCAGCTCACCTCTGCCGTTCTCTGGGGCCAACGTCCTGACTTTC; CDR3aa: CASSPLPFSGANVLTF
v_gene: TRBV5-1; len: 14; d_gene: -; j_gene: TRBJ1-2; abundance: -; CDR3nt: TGCGCCAGCAGCTTGGGGGGGTCAGGAGATGGCTACACCTTC; CDR3aa: CASSLGGSGDGYTF
v_gene: TRBV15; len: 19; d_gene: -; j_gene: TRBJ2-1; abundance: -; CDR3nt: TGTGCCACCAGCCCCCGTGGGAGCGGGTCCGCTCGCTCCTACAATGAGCAGTTCTTC; CDR3aa: CATSPRGSGSARSYNEQFF
v_gene: TRBV2; len: 14; d_gene: -; j_gene: TRBJ2-1; abundance: -; CDR3nt: TGTGCCAGCAGTGAGAACGGGGGCTTCAATGAGCAGTTCTTC; CDR3aa: CASSENGGFNEQFF
v_gene: TRBV7-2; len: 10; d_gene: -; j_gene: TRBJ1-2; abundance: -; CDR3nt: TGTGCCAGCCGGGACTATGGCTACACCTTC; CDR3aa: CASRDYGYTF
v_gene: TRBV5-1; len: 16; d_gene: -; j_gene: TRBJ2-2; abundance: -; CDR3nt: TGCGCCAGCAGCTTGGTGTCAGGGGGGTCGGCCGGGGAGCTGTTTTTT; CDR3aa: CASSLVSGGSAGELFF
v_gene: TRBV29-1; len: 11; d_gene: -; j_gene: TRBJ2-7; abundance: -; CDR3nt: TGCAGCGTAGTTGGGGGCGGCGAGCAGTACTTC; CDR3aa: CSVVGGGEQYF
v_gene: TRBV7-2; len: 13; d_gene: -; j_gene: TRBJ1-2; abundance: -; CDR3nt: TGTGCCAGCAAACCGGGGAGTTTGGGCGGCTACACCTTC; CDR3aa: CASKPGSLGGYTF
v_gene: TRBV5-6; len: 14; d_gene: -; j_gene: TRBJ1-3; abundance: few; CDR3nt: TGTGCCAGCAGCTTATCTCGCTCTGGAAACACCATATATTTT; CDR3aa: CASSLSRSGNTIYF
v_gene: TRBV5-6; len: 12; d_gene: -; j_gene: TRBJ1-1; abundance: few; CDR3nt: TGTGCCAGCAGCTTGTACACAACTGAAGCTTTCTTT; CDR3aa: CASSLYTTEAFF
v_gene: TRBV5-1; len: 14; d_gene: TRBD1; j_gene: TRBJ2-7; abundance: -; CDR3nt: TGCGCCAGCAGCTTGGGGGACAGATCCTACGAGCAGTACTTC; CDR3aa: CASSLGDRSYEQYF
v_gene: TRBV29-1; len: 14; d_gene: TRBD1; j_gene: TRBJ1-1; abundance: -; CDR3nt: TGCAGCGCTACTGACAGGGGTAAGAACACTGAAGCTTTCTTT; CDR3aa: CSATDRGKNTEAFF
v_gene: TRBV19; len: 15; d_gene: -; j_gene: TRBJ1-1; abundance: -; CDR3nt: TGTGCCAGTAGTATAGGGGGGGTGAGGAACACTGAAGCTTTCTTT; CDR3aa: CASSIGGVRNTEAFF
v_gene: TRBV5-4; len: 14; d_gene: TRBD2; j_gene: TRBJ2-7; abundance: -; CDR3nt: TGTGCCAGCAGCTGGGGTCGGGGGGGGAACGAGCAGTACTTC; CDR3aa: CASSWGRGGNEQYF
v_gene: TRBV29-1; len: 13; d_gene: -; j_gene: TRBJ2-3; abundance: -; CDR3nt: TGCAGCGCCACGGAAGCTAGCACAGATACGCAGTATTTT; CDR3aa: CSATEASTDTQYF
v_gene: TRBV21-1; len: 15; d_gene: -; j_gene: TRBJ1-4; abundance: -; CDR3nt: TGTGCCATCTGGCGGGTTCCGCGGGTGAATGAAAAACTGTTTTTT; CDR3aa: CAIWRVPRVNEKLFF
v_gene: TRBV13; len: 15; d_gene: TRBD1; j_gene: TRBJ1-2; abundance: -; CDR3nt: TGTGCCAGCAGCTTAGGGGGACAGGTTCCCCTCGGCTACACCTTC; CDR3aa: CASSLGGQVPLGYTF
v_gene: TRBV28; len: 15; d_gene: -; j_gene: TRBJ1-6; abundance: -; CDR3nt: TGTGCCAGCAGTCTGCAAAGGGGATATAATTCACCCCTCCACTTT; CDR3aa: CASSLQRGYNSPLHF
v_gene: TRBV27; len: 16; d_gene: -; j_gene: TRBJ2-3; abundance: -; CDR3nt: TGTGCCAGCAGCCTCATCCCCGGGGGGCGAACAGATACGCAGTATTTT; CDR3aa: CASSLIPGGRTDTQYF
v_gene: TRBV10-3; len: 15; d_gene: -; j_gene: TRBJ2-3; abundance: once; CDR3nt: TGTGCCATCAGTGCCCAGGTGACTAGCACAGATACGCAGTATTTT; CDR3aa: CAISAQVTSTDTQYF
v_gene: TRBV7-9; len: 15; d_gene: TRBD1; j_gene: TRBJ1-5; abundance: -; CDR3nt: TGTGCCAGCAGCTTGGGGACAGGAGGCAATCAGCCCCAGCATTTT; CDR3aa: CASSLGTGGNQPQHF
v_gene: TRBV6-6; len: 14; d_gene: TRBD2; j_gene: TRBJ2-3; abundance: -; CDR3nt: TGTGCCAGCATGAGGCGGGGGGCTTCAGATACGCAGTATTTT; CDR3aa: CASMRRGASDTQYF
v_gene: TRBV2; len: 17; d_gene: TRBD2; j_gene: TRBJ2-3; abundance: -; CDR3nt: TGTGCCAGCAGTGAATTGGCTAGCGGGGGTAGCACAGATACGCAGTATTTT; CDR3aa: CASSELASGGSTDTQYF
v_gene: TRBV9; len: 15; d_gene: -; j_gene: TRBJ2-5; abundance: -; CDR3nt: TGTGCCAGCAGCGTCTTTCAGGGGGGACGGGAGACCCAGTACTTC; CDR3aa: CASSVFQGGRETQYF
v_gene: TRBV10-2; len: 13; d_gene: -; j_gene: TRBJ1-1; abundance: -; CDR3nt: TGCGCCAGCAGTGGACAACGGAGCACTGAAGCTTTCTTT; CDR3aa: CASSGQRSTEAFF
v_gene: TRBV4-1; len: 17; d_gene: TRBD2; j_gene: TRBJ2-1; abundance: few; CDR3nt: TGCGCCAGCAGCCAACCGCGGGGGACTAGGTCCTACAATGAGCAGTTCTTC; CDR3aa: CASSQPRGTRSYNEQFF
v_gene: TRBV6-1; len: 15; d_gene: -; j_gene: TRBJ2-3; abundance: -; CDR3nt: TGTGCCAGCAGTGAAGCTCTCGGCGGCACAGATACGCAGTATTTT; CDR3aa: CASSEALGGTDTQYF
v_gene: TRBV19; len: 17; d_gene: TRBD1; j_gene: TRBJ1-1; abundance: -; CDR3nt: TGTGCCAGTAGTATGTGGGACAGGGGGTCTATGAACACTGAAGCTTTCTTT; CDR3aa: CASSMWDRGSMNTEAFF
v_gene: TRBV28; len: 15; d_gene: -; j_gene: TRBJ1-5; abundance: -; CDR3nt: TGTGCCAGCAGTCCCCGGACAGTTGTCAATCAGCCCCAGCATTTT; CDR3aa: CASSPRTVVNQPQHF
v_gene: TRBV4-1; len: 13; d_gene: -; j_gene: TRBJ1-2; abundance: once; CDR3nt: TGCGCCAGCAGCCAAGGAGGGGCCTATGGCTACACCTTC; CDR3aa: CASSQGGAYGYTF
v_gene: TRBV9; len: 18; d_gene: TRBD2; j_gene: TRBJ2-1; abundance: -; CDR3nt: TGTGCCAGCAGCTACCAGGGACTAGAGGCACCCTTGGACAATGAGCAGTTCTTC; CDR3aa: CASSYQGLEAPLDNEQFF
v_gene: TRBV7-3; len: 15; d_gene: TRBD2; j_gene: TRBJ2-5; abundance: -; CDR3nt: TGTGCCAGCGCACCTAGCGGGGGGCCACAAGAGACCCAGTACTTC; CDR3aa: CASAPSGGPQETQYF
v_gene: TRBV27; len: 12; d_gene: -; j_gene: TRBJ1-3; abundance: -; CDR3nt: TGTGCCAGCCGGGACCTTGGAAACACCATATATTTT; CDR3aa: CASRDLGNTIYF
v_gene: TRBV30; len: 13; d_gene: -; j_gene: TRBJ2-3; abundance: -; CDR3nt: TGTGCCTGGAGTAGAGGAGCCACAGATACGCAGTATTTT; CDR3aa: CAWSRGATDTQYF
v_gene: TRBV5-8; len: 15; d_gene: -; j_gene: TRBJ2-5; abundance: few; CDR3nt: TGTGCCAGCAGCTTGGTAGATAGAAACCAAGAGACCCAGTACTTC; CDR3aa: CASSLVDRNQETQYF
v_gene: TRBV5-3; len: 16; d_gene: -; j_gene: TRBJ2-1; abundance: medium-sized; CDR3nt: TGTGCCAGAAGCTTGGCCCGGAGACCCTCCTACAATGAGCAGTTCTTC; CDR3aa: CARSLARRPSYNEQFF
v_gene: TRBV5-5; len: 13; d_gene: -; j_gene: TRBJ2-7; abundance: -; CDR3nt: TGTGCCAGCAGCACTCAGGGGATCTACGAGCAGTACTTC; CDR3aa: CASSTQGIYEQYF
v_gene: TRBV5-1; len: 12; d_gene: -; j_gene: TRBJ2-7; abundance: -; CDR3nt: TGCGCCAGCAGCCCGGAGATAGGCGAGCAGTACTTC; CDR3aa: CASSPEIGEQYF
v_gene: TRBV28; len: 12; d_gene: -; j_gene: TRBJ2-7; abundance: -; CDR3nt: TGTGCCAGCAGGGGAGGAGCCTACGAGCAGTACTTC; CDR3aa: CASRGGAYEQYF
v_gene: TRBV6-1; len: 13; d_gene: TRBD1; j_gene: TRBJ1-2; abundance: few; CDR3nt: TGTGCCAGCACCGGACAGGTTCTCTATGGCTACACCTTC; CDR3aa: CASTGQVLYGYTF
v_gene: TRBV2; len: 14; d_gene: TRBD1; j_gene: TRBJ1-2; abundance: once; CDR3nt: TGTGCCAGCACAAACAGGGGTATGAGCTATGGCTACACCTTC; CDR3aa: CASTNRGMSYGYTF
v_gene: TRBV28; len: 12; d_gene: -; j_gene: TRBJ1-1; abundance: -; CDR3nt: TGTGCCAGCACCCCACGTGGGACTGAAGCTTTCTTT; CDR3aa: CASTPRGTEAFF
v_gene: TRBV9; len: 18; d_gene: -; j_gene: TRBJ1-1; abundance: -; CDR3nt: TGTGCCAGCAGCGTAGCGGTGAGCGGGGCGACGGGTAACACTGAAGCTTTCTTT; CDR3aa: CASSVAVSGATGNTEAFF
v_gene: TRBV7-9; len: 12; d_gene: -; j_gene: TRBJ1-1; abundance: -; CDR3nt: TGTGCCAGCAGCTTTGGGGCCACCAAAGCTTTCTTT; CDR3aa: CASSFGATKAFF
v_gene: TRBV5-8; len: 18; d_gene: -; j_gene: TRBJ1-1; abundance: once; CDR3nt: TGTGCCAGCAGCTTGGTCGGATTGGGTGGGGCCTCGAACACTGAAGCTTTCTTT; CDR3aa: CASSLVGLGGASNTEAFF
v_gene: TRBV7-3; len: 13; d_gene: -; j_gene: TRBJ1-2; abundance: -; CDR3nt: TGTGCCAGCAGCACGGACGCCGGGGAGGGCTACACCTTC; CDR3aa: CASSTDAGEGYTF
v_gene: TRBV20-1; len: 11; d_gene: -; j_gene: TRBJ2-4; abundance: -; CDR3nt: TGCAGTGCCCCTCATCAAGACATTCAGTACTTC; CDR3aa: CSAPHQDIQYF
v_gene: TRBV19; len: 16; d_gene: -; j_gene: TRBJ2-6; abundance: -; CDR3nt: TGTGCCAGTAATCTCCAGAGGGGGACTGGGGCCAACGTCCTGACTTTC; CDR3aa: CASNLQRGTGANVLTF